A selection of T cell receptor beta chains follows, all from one sample in a study of post-analysis software for immune sequencing data. TCRdb re-derived calls from the PCR reads in MiXCR, one entry per CDR3 protein. The table records fewer than 850,000 distinct CDR3 sequences, 30% of them present only once. Sample: blood. All receptors come from a girl under 18 with multiple sclerosis. Each CDR3 is given with its conserved first and last residue. D genes are given only for firm matches. Clone size is shown for a subset of rows, as once, few, many or a class of expanded clone.

clone_size d_call j_call v_call cdr3_nt cdr3_aa
NA NA TRBJ2-5 TRBV28 TGTGCCAGCAGTTCTTACAGGGACCACCAAGAGACCCAGTACTTC CASSSYRDHQETQYF
few NA TRBJ1-6 TRBV2 TGTGCCAGTTCAGGGCGAGTAACCCTTACCCTCCACTTT CASSGRVTLTLHF
NA NA TRBJ1-2 TRBV4-1 TGCGCCAGCAGTCGCCTTGGGGGGGCCGTTACAGATGGCTACACCTTC CASSRLGGAVTDGYTF
NA TRBD1 TRBJ1-2 TRBV3-1 TGTGCCAGCAGCTACGACAGGGAGCCGCGGTATGGCTACACCTTC CASSYDREPRYGYTF
NA TRBD1 TRBJ2-6 TRBV5-1 TGCGCCAGCAGCTGGCGGACAGGTCGCCACTCTGGGGCCAACGTCCTGACTTTC CASSWRTGRHSGANVLTF
once NA TRBJ2-2 TRBV12-3/TRBV12-4 TGTGCCAGCAGTTTTAGAGGGTGGAACGGGGAGCTGTTTTTT CASSFRGWNGELFF
NA TRBD2 TRBJ2-7 TRBV29-1 TGCAGCGTACGTCCGACGAAAAGCGGGGAAATCTCCTACGAGCAGTACTTC CSVRPTKSGEISYEQYF
NA NA TRBJ1-1 TRBV7-2 TGTGCCAGCAGCTTAGTTGGAGGTAATAGCGCTGAAGCTTTCTTT CASSLVGGNSAEAFF
NA TRBD2 TRBJ2-2 TRBV20-1 TGCAGTGCTAGAGATCTGATGGCGGGAGAGGGCACCGGGGAGCTGTTTTTT CSARDLMAGEGTGELFF
NA NA TRBJ2-1 TRBV6-2/TRBV6-3 TGTGCCAGCAGTTGGGGGAACTACAATGAGCAGTTCTTC CASSWGNYNEQFF
NA NA TRBJ2-5 TRBV2 TGTGCCAGCAGTGACAATCGCCAAGAGACCCAGTACTTC CASSDNRQETQYF
many TRBD2 TRBJ2-7 TRBV4-1 TGCGCCAGCAGCCAACACCGGGACTACGGCTACGAGCAGTACTTC CASSQHRDYGYEQYF
few NA TRBJ2-3 TRBV20-1 TGCAGTGCCCGGGACCCGCTCATGGATACGCAGTATTTT CSARDPLMDTQYF
NA NA TRBJ2-7 TRBV4-2 TGTGCCAGCAGCCAAGACTTACAGAAATACGAGCAGTACTTC CASSQDLQKYEQYF
NA NA TRBJ1-1 TRBV29-1 TGCAGCGTTGAAGGCGGGATGGTTACTGAAGCTTTCTTT CSVEGGMVTEAFF
NA NA TRBJ1-6 TRBV12-3/TRBV12-4 TGTGCCAGCAGTACGACAGAGTATAATTCACCCCTCCACTTT CASSTTEYNSPLHF
NA TRBD2 TRBJ2-1 TRBV3-1 TGTGCCAGCAGCCAAGTCGTGGGGACTAGCGTCGATGAGCAGTTCTTC CASSQVVGTSVDEQFF
NA TRBD1 TRBJ1-4 TRBV7-2 TGTGCCAGCAGCCATGGACAGGGAGGCGAAAAACTGTTTTTT CASSHGQGGEKLFF
few NA TRBJ2-3 TRBV5-1 TGCGCCAGCAGCTACCTGGGGACGGCAGATACGCAGTATTTT CASSYLGTADTQYF
few NA TRBJ2-6 TRBV5-1 TGCGCCAGCAGCTCCGCGAGAAGCAGCTCTGGGGCCAACGTCCTGACTTTC CASSSARSSSGANVLTF